A single TCR beta chain is shown here with its context. This specimen comes from a study of shared clonotypes between healthy human individuals. The germline gives CDR1 SGHRS, CDR2 YFSETQ. V shed 4 bases, J shed 7 bases, and the junction held 8 bases outside the gene matches. This CDR3 comprises 15 residues. Measured with immunoSEQ multiplex PCR; TCRdb has only the in-frame clones, and not every one. The sample holds about half a million clones; 79% are singletons and the top ten take roughly 13%. The receptor was isolated from a woman in her thirties or forties in good health. Some clones in this sample may be carry-over from other donors' samples. The chain employs TRBV5-1 and TRBJ2-1, with TRBD2 matching 10 bases. Sequenced: PBMCs. DNA for the CDR3: TGCGCCAGCAGCAGAACCGGGACTAGCGCGAATGAGCAGTTCTTC. Translated: CASSRTGTSANEQFF.